This section outlines one TCR beta chain sequence together with its context. What it binds is unknown. It was by 5' RACE with UMI labels that the TRB cDNA libraries were prepared. Each CDR3 protein gets one entry in TCRdb, which reprocessed the 5' RACE reads and gives no DNA. Its listing shows around 96,000 distinct CDR3 sequences. The sample comes from a study of CXCR3-negative and CXCR3-positive naive CD8 T cells. Study outcomes and limitations: Most assays used freshly isolated PBMCs, as cryopreservation partially reduced CXCR3. The TRBV-TRBJ usage of naive CXCR3-negative and CXCR3-positive cells was similar, but that of memory cells differed. TRB CDR3 properties indicated TCR strength, while surface CD5 was similar across naive subsets.

The CDR3 runs to 11 residues. At 300,000 to 350,000 cells each, triplicate sorts were carried out for each CD8+ T cell subset. The sample consisted of naive CXCR3- CD8+ T cells from blood. Noted subset: CD45RO-CCR7+CD27+CD95- naive CD8+ T cells lacking CXCR3 (TNR3-). The gene calls are TRBV12-3 or TRBV12-4 and TRBJ2-7. The source of this sequence is a human donor in good health. Some clones in this sample may be carry-over from other donors' samples. The chain's CDR3 is CASSQDHEQYF.